This TCR beta chain is from a study of cytomegalovirus exposure and HLA in healthy donors (dated by TCRdb to about 2017). With respect to the entire study: An earlier analysis of approximately 600 of the donors reported approximately 300 Gb of sequence data and around 110 million unique TCR beta sequences from 150 million to 200 million T cells. Among some 410 genotyped donors of the cohort, an average of roughly 230,000 unique TCR beta nucleotide sequences was sequenced per donor, of which approximately 18% were non-productive. Class I and class II HLA loci were covered by the typing at four-digit resolution. In a later analysis, previously published TCR beta repertoires from about 640 donors were re-analyzed and high-resolution HLA genotyping was added so that TCR occurrence patterns could be studied. Because of strong linkage in the cohort, 5 or 6 DR-DQ haplotypes were treated as single units for association and clustering. In an earlier analysis of several hundred of the donors, high-throughput TCR beta sequencing was used to judge whether each TCR beta V gene segment behaved as functional or pseudogenic. Every repertoire in the discovery cohort had been generated on one and the same sequencing platform. To predict cytomegalovirus infection status, the study combined high-throughput TCR immunosequencing, statistical association of individual TCRs with disease status, and machine learning. Besides the first cohort of around 670 subjects, a separate validation cohort made up of 90 to 150 different subjects was used. The study was designed to test whether signatures of past pathogen exposure could be identified by cataloging public T cell receptors. Rather than drawing on any new phenotypic data, the later analysis identified candidate immune exposures from TCR beta sequences and the way those sequences occurred across donors. Among the roughly 410 genotyped donors, roughly 80% belonged to the genetic ancestry cluster associated with self-reported Caucasian donors. The number of typed donors differed by locus: about 629-630 for A, B, C, DRB1 and DQB1; 522 for DQA1; 606 for DPA1; and about 450 for DPB1. A later genetic analysis used genome-wide SNP genotypes for about 55% of the 666 donors, treating that subset as a discovery cohort. The study profiled the T cell repertoires of approximately 700 subjects by immunosequencing and related them to cytomegalovirus serostatus. About 300 gigabases of sequencing data and approximately 84 million unique TCR sequences were included in an early release covering about 600 HLA-typed donors. Donor age, sex, ethnicity and CMV serostatus were compiled together with the repertoire data.

The cohort was made up of under 800 healthy bone marrow donors. At the time of sampling, every cohort member was nominally healthy, though immune exposures that went unrecorded were likely present. The donor tested CMV seronegative and was one of the 352 seronegative cohort members. A peripheral blood sample was provided by each donor, and peripheral blood mononuclear cells were used for TCR beta sequencing. The Qiagen DNeasy Blood Extraction Kit was used to extract genomic DNA from the blood cell samples. The receptor library was made with the immunoSEQ multiplex PCR assay. For the multiplex PCR, a mixture combining 60 forward primers for TCR Vbeta segments and 13 reverse primers for TCR Jbeta segments was used. Amplification of the CDR3 region of rearranged TCR beta genes was performed with a multiplex PCR assay on genomic DNA. The amplified TCR beta libraries were sequenced on the Illumina HiSeq System as 87-base-pair reads. As for the original processing: In a later analysis, 80 million or so unique TCR beta chains were counted across the roughly 610 repertoires, and around 10 million of these chains were shared by at least two donors. Raw reads were error-corrected and collapsed into unique sequences with a nearest-neighbor algorithm that merged closely related sequences to remove PCR and sequencing errors. Alignment of CDR3 sequences to IMGT reference sequences was used to assign V, D and J gene segments. For a sequence to be retained, a match of at least six nucleotides was required to both a V gene segment and a J gene segment. A rearrangement counted as productive if the CDR3 had no stop codons and remained in frame with V and J, and every other rearrangement counted as non-productive. CDR3 was defined by IMGT convention, running from the second conserved V-encoded cysteine to the conserved J-encoded phenylalanine. Sequences without an unambiguous match to a single V gene segment were excluded from the earlier analysis of several hundred of the donors. In an earlier analysis of almost 600 of the donors, a V segment was called functional when productive rearrangements were above 56.7%, and segregating when the standard deviation between donors exceeded 5%. A statistical classification framework was built to diagnose cytomegalovirus status from the catalog of TCR beta chain sequences. V and J gene assignment, in a later analysis, came from comparing TCR nucleotide sequences with IMGT/GENE-DB human TR gene sequences. The TCRdist pipeline was used in a later analysis to assign CDR3 sequences and most-parsimonious VDJ recombination scenarios. In a later analysis, each TCR beta chain was defined by its CDR3 amino acid sequence together with its V-gene family, and reads lacking a unique V-gene family were excluded. A later analysis removed 550 to 650 highly shared, low-generation-probability nucleotide sequences to deal with suspected cross-contamination and a sequencing artifact. In a later analysis, a clonal expansion index was calculated for each public chain from normalized within-repertoire ranks of inferred template counts. In a later analysis, generation probabilities were computed using a VDJ recombination model fitted to out-of-frame rearrangements, and the results were checked against IGoR. A later analysis scored TCR-TCR, TCR-HLA and TCR-CMV co-occurrence with hypergeometric tests, applying a repertoire-size bias correction to TCR pairs. To estimate false discovery rates, a later analysis permuted the HLA or CMV assignments 20 times. In a later analysis, co-occurring TCRs were grouped with DBSCAN, and TCRdist sequence similarity was added when clustering was performed within HLA-allele-positive subsets. Repertoires with fewer than 30,000 or more than 120,000 public chains were left out of co-occurrence clustering, as were five repertoires with anomalous nucleotide sharing. The immuneACCESS repertoire file appears here via TCRdb, limited to in-frame rearrangements. These files lack a portion of the clones; in checked studies, under half of the deficit traces to unresolved V genes, and the cause of the others is not known. That table gives V, J and clone size, and the DNA gave D and trimming. Counted in this sample were 110,000 to 150,000 clones; about 79% of them appeared once. The ten largest clones capture 1.7% of the sample.

Broader findings and caveats from the paper: Three of the identified cytomegalovirus-associated TCR beta chains were confirmed in vitro to be specific for cytomegalovirus antigens. In a later analysis, HLA-associated TCR beta chains showed more clonal expansion and lower generation probabilities than non-associated chains that were equally common. Linkage disequilibrium might explain the correlated functional status among segregating V segments, but an unknown experimental factor could not be excluded. In a later genetic analysis, fewer N-insertions in productive TCRs were reported among donors in an Asian-associated ancestry cluster than the roughly 700-donor mean. A further reported finding was that TCR beta sequences accurately predicted the HLA-A and HLA-B alleles for most subjects in the first cohort. Because counts were too low, 15 to 20 rarely observed V segments, including chromosome 9 orphons, were excluded from the earlier analysis of 587 of the donors. A cluster of highly shared sequence variants was judged likely to represent a technical artifact of the sequencing pipeline. In a later genetic analysis, a missense DCLRE1C variant was associated with V-gene and J-gene trimming of TCR beta chains, and the association was replicated in an independent cohort. In this cohort, only TCR beta chains were sequenced, and detectable features were limited by the absence of alpha or paired-chain data. Presence/absence analyses assumed roughly uniform sequencing depth across donors, an assumption that may not hold. The classifier was reported to diagnose cytomegalovirus status with high specificity and sensitivity in both the original and validation cohorts. A total of about 180 TCR beta chains were listed by the study as associated with cytomegalovirus. Broadly in line with IMGT annotations, most TCR beta V segments showed up in productive rearrangements about 90% or about 30% of the time in an earlier analysis of 450 to 600 of the donors. Several of the top co-occurrence clusters appeared to be linked to parvovirus B19, influenza, CMV and Epstein-Barr virus, according to a later analysis. In a later analysis, about 16,000 TCR beta sequences were associated with specific HLA alleles at a false discovery rate of 0.05. According to a later analysis, most CMV-associated TCR beta chains appeared to be HLA-restricted, and the HLA associations seemed to be driven largely by CMV exposure. When HLA alleles, especially DR and DQ, strongly co-occurred, attributing TCR associations to individual alleles was difficult. CMV serostatus was the only immune exposure information available for the cohort. In a later analysis, the rate of TCR association differed among HLA loci, with DRB1 alleles having the most associated TCRs and HLA-C alleles having the fewest. Most TCR sequences were observed very rarely across donors, whereas some public TCRs were present in many individuals. Because HLA typing was missing for some donors at each locus, association tests included only the typed subset. According to the authors, the approach could potentially be generalized to other disease states and immunological phenotypes.

This clone was counted once. The target of this receptor is not known. Base qualities were left out, and no much larger clone turns up one base away. The sample consisted of PBMCs. The TCR originated in a woman in her 30s in good health and CMV-seronegative.

The DNA sequence reads TGTGCCAGCAGCACAGGCCCAGGGGTCAATGAAAAACTGTTTTTT. Its translation reads: CASSTGPGVNEKLFF. The chain couples TRBV7-7 to TRBJ1-4; the D gene is perhaps TRBD1, from 6 matching bases. A distance of 15 bases separates the germline ends of V and J, which lose 5 bases and 5 bases respectively. From its cysteine to its phenylalanine, the CDR3 spans 15 amino acids. Kept here is only the CDR3 DNA, which spans 45 bases and is read in frame from base 1. CDR1 and CDR2 (SSHAT, FNYEAQ) derive from the germline V gene (reference sequence).